The rows below give T cell receptor beta chains drawn from one sample of a study of blood T cell repertoires in COVID-19. Here immunoSEQ multiplex PCR was the method, and the copy in TCRdb shows in-frame clones only, minus some. The profile shows about 74,000 clones, around 85% of them singletons. The sequenced material came from peripheral blood. All receptors derive from a man over 45 with acute or convalescent COVID-19. The CDR3 runs from the conserved cysteine through the conserved F or W. Fields, in order: clone size, V gene, D gene, J gene, CDR3 DNA, CDR3 protein. A D gene is named only where the DNA matches it firmly. Size tells how often a clone was seen (once, few, many) or the class of an expanded clone, and some rows leave it out.

clone size: once; V gene: TRBV4-1; D gene: -; J gene: TRBJ2-4; CDR3 DNA: TGCGCCAGCAGCCAAGTAACTAGCATCACTTTAGCCAAAAACATTCAGTACTTC; CDR3 protein: CASSQVTSITLAKNIQYF
clone size: -; V gene: TRBV29-1; D gene: TRBD2; J gene: TRBJ2-3; CDR3 DNA: TGCAGCGGGACTAGCCCTTCCACAGATACGCAGTATTTT; CDR3 protein: CSGTSPSTDTQYF
clone size: -; V gene: TRBV6-5; D gene: -; J gene: TRBJ1-1; CDR3 DNA: TGTGCCAGCAAGGCGAGGAGTGGAACTGAAGCTTTCTTT; CDR3 protein: CASKARSGTEAFF
clone size: -; V gene: TRBV6-5; D gene: -; J gene: TRBJ2-7; CDR3 DNA: TGTGCCAGCCTCGACGCAGGGGTCGACGAGCAGTACTTC; CDR3 protein: CASLDAGVDEQYF
clone size: once; V gene: TRBV19; D gene: TRBD1; J gene: TRBJ2-2; CDR3 DNA: TGTGCCAGTAGACGGACAGGGCCCGGGGAGCTGTTTTTT; CDR3 protein: CASRRTGPGELFF
clone size: -; V gene: TRBV7-8; D gene: TRBD2; J gene: TRBJ2-1; CDR3 DNA: TGTGCCAGCAGCTTCCGACTAGCGGGGGGAGGTGAGCAGTTCTTC; CDR3 protein: CASSFRLAGGGEQFF
clone size: -; V gene: TRBV5-5; D gene: -; J gene: TRBJ2-5; CDR3 DNA: TGTGCCAGCAGCTTGGAGGTGTCAGGGGTAGAGACCCAGTACTTC; CDR3 protein: CASSLEVSGVETQYF
clone size: -; V gene: TRBV15; D gene: TRBD2; J gene: TRBJ2-5; CDR3 DNA: TGTGCCACCAGCAGAGAGTTAGCGGGAGCAGGGGAGACCCAGTACTTC; CDR3 protein: CATSRELAGAGETQYF
clone size: -; V gene: TRBV15; D gene: -; J gene: TRBJ1-6; CDR3 DNA: TGTGCCACCAGCAGAGATCCCGGGGTAGGATATTCACCCCTCCACTTT; CDR3 protein: CATSRDPGVGYSPLHF
clone size: -; V gene: TRBV20-1; D gene: TRBD1; J gene: TRBJ1-1; CDR3 DNA: TGCAGTGCTAGTGGGGACAGTTACACTGAAGCTTTCTTT; CDR3 protein: CSASGDSYTEAFF
clone size: -; V gene: TRBV10-2; D gene: -; J gene: TRBJ1-1; CDR3 DNA: TGCGCCAGCCGGGACACCCAGAACACTGAAGCTTTCTTT; CDR3 protein: CASRDTQNTEAFF
clone size: -; V gene: TRBV6-5; D gene: TRBD1; J gene: TRBJ2-7; CDR3 DNA: TGTGCCAGCAGCCTCCGGGACAGGTCCTACGAGCAGTACTTC; CDR3 protein: CASSLRDRSYEQYF
clone size: -; V gene: TRBV24-1; D gene: TRBD1; J gene: TRBJ2-2; CDR3 DNA: TGTGCCACCAGTGCAATGACAGGGTTGGGCACCGGGGAGCTGTTTTTT; CDR3 protein: CATSAMTGLGTGELFF
clone size: once; V gene: TRBV5-4; D gene: -; J gene: TRBJ1-2; CDR3 DNA: TGTGCCAGCAGCCGAGACGGGTCCTATGGCTACACCTTC; CDR3 protein: CASSRDGSYGYTF
clone size: -; V gene: TRBV5-1; D gene: -; J gene: TRBJ1-1; CDR3 DNA: TGCGCCAGCAGCTTGGCCATGGACACACCGGGGACAGAAGCTTTCTTT; CDR3 protein: CASSLAMDTPGTEAFF
clone size: -; V gene: TRBV24-1; D gene: -; J gene: TRBJ2-5; CDR3 DNA: TGTGCCACCAGTGACAACCAAGAGACCCAGTACTTC; CDR3 protein: CATSDNQETQYF
clone size: -; V gene: TRBV25-1; D gene: -; J gene: TRBJ1-1; CDR3 DNA: TGTGCCAGCAGCAACCCCTTGGGGGGAACTGAAGCTTTCTTT; CDR3 protein: CASSNPLGGTEAFF
clone size: -; V gene: TRBV30; D gene: -; J gene: TRBJ1-2; CDR3 DNA: TGTGCCTGGAGTGTTAGGAGTACTAACTATGGCTACACCTTC; CDR3 protein: CAWSVRSTNYGYTF
clone size: -; V gene: TRBV2; D gene: TRBD1; J gene: TRBJ1-6; CDR3 DNA: TGTGCCAGCACCTTTACAGGGGGCTTGTTTAATTCACCCCTCCACTTT; CDR3 protein: CASTFTGGLFNSPLHF
clone size: -; V gene: TRBV27; D gene: -; J gene: TRBJ1-4; CDR3 DNA: TGTGCCAGCAGTTGGACAGCAACTAATGAAAAACTGTTTTTT; CDR3 protein: CASSWTATNEKLFF
clone size: -; V gene: TRBV4-1; D gene: TRBD2; J gene: TRBJ2-5; CDR3 DNA: TGCGCCAGCAGCCCCCTGGGGACTAGCGGGGGGGGTGAGACCCAGTACTTC; CDR3 protein: CASSPLGTSGGGETQYF
clone size: -; V gene: TRBV5-1; D gene: TRBD1; J gene: TRBJ1-1; CDR3 DNA: TGCGCCAGCAGCTCGGGACAGGGGGCGGGTAGGACTGAAGCTTTCTTT; CDR3 protein: CASSSGQGAGRTEAFF
clone size: -; V gene: TRBV19; D gene: TRBD1; J gene: TRBJ1-3; CDR3 DNA: TGTGCCAGTAGTTTCGACAGGGGCTCTGGAAACACCATATATTTT; CDR3 protein: CASSFDRGSGNTIYF
clone size: -; V gene: TRBV6-5; D gene: TRBD1; J gene: TRBJ2-1; CDR3 DNA: TGTGCCAGCAAACTGACAGGGGGGATGGATGAGCAGTTCTTC; CDR3 protein: CASKLTGGMDEQFF
clone size: -; V gene: TRBV3-1/TRBV3-2; D gene: -; J gene: TRBJ2-5; CDR3 DNA: TGTGCCAGCAGCGCTCACCTAGAAGAGACCCAGTACTTC; CDR3 protein: CASSAHLEETQYF
clone size: -; V gene: TRBV12-5; D gene: -; J gene: TRBJ2-5; CDR3 DNA: TGTGCTAGTGGTTTGTCAGGGAAAGAGACCCAGTACTTC; CDR3 protein: CASGLSGKETQYF
clone size: -; V gene: TRBV7-9; D gene: TRBD2; J gene: TRBJ2-5; CDR3 DNA: TGTGCCAGCAGCTTTCCCGTGGCGGGGGGGCCGGAGACCCAGTACTTC; CDR3 protein: CASSFPVAGGPETQYF
clone size: few; V gene: TRBV4-2; D gene: -; J gene: TRBJ2-5; CDR3 DNA: TGTGCCAGCAGCCCCCCGCTAGGGGCTCAGGAGACCCAGTACTTC; CDR3 protein: CASSPPLGAQETQYF
clone size: -; V gene: TRBV14; D gene: -; J gene: TRBJ1-2; CDR3 DNA: TGTGCCAGCAGCCAAGCGGGGTATGGCTACACCTTC; CDR3 protein: CASSQAGYGYTF
clone size: few; V gene: TRBV14; D gene: TRBD2; J gene: TRBJ2-5; CDR3 DNA: TGTGCCAGCAGCCAGCTAGCGGTCCAAGAGACCCAGTACTTC; CDR3 protein: CASSQLAVQETQYF
clone size: -; V gene: TRBV7-2; D gene: TRBD1; J gene: TRBJ2-5; CDR3 DNA: TGTGCCAGCAGCCCCTCGAACTGGACAGGGATAGCGGAGACCCAGTACTTC; CDR3 protein: CASSPSNWTGIAETQYF
clone size: once; V gene: TRBV3-1/TRBV3-2; D gene: TRBD1; J gene: TRBJ2-5; CDR3 DNA: TGTGCCAGCAGCCAGGCGACAGGGGGCGACGAGACCCAGTACTTC; CDR3 protein: CASSQATGGDETQYF
clone size: -; V gene: TRBV3-1/TRBV3-2; D gene: TRBD1; J gene: TRBJ1-4; CDR3 DNA: TGTGCCAGCAGCCAAGAGATGACAGGGGGAAAACTGTTTTTT; CDR3 protein: CASSQEMTGGKLFF
clone size: once; V gene: TRBV15; D gene: TRBD1; J gene: TRBJ2-3; CDR3 DNA: TGTGCCACCAGCTATCCGTACAGGGGGCCTGATACGCAGTATTTT; CDR3 protein: CATSYPYRGPDTQYF
clone size: -; V gene: TRBV11-2; D gene: -; J gene: TRBJ2-2; CDR3 DNA: TGTGCCAGCAGCCAACAGGGCTTCTACACCGGGGAGCTGTTTTTT; CDR3 protein: CASSQQGFYTGELFF
clone size: -; V gene: TRBV27; D gene: TRBD1; J gene: TRBJ2-1; CDR3 DNA: TGTGCCAGCAGTCCCAGCGAGGGGGCTTTGTCTTATGAGCAGTTCTTC; CDR3 protein: CASSPSEGALSYEQFF
clone size: -; V gene: TRBV14; D gene: TRBD1; J gene: TRBJ1-1; CDR3 DNA: TGTGCCAGCAGCCAATCAGGGGGATACACTGAAGCTTTCTTT; CDR3 protein: CASSQSGGYTEAFF
clone size: many; V gene: TRBV18; D gene: -; J gene: TRBJ1-1; CDR3 DNA: TGTGCCAGCTCCCTCTGGGGGGGAACTGAAGCTTTCTTT; CDR3 protein: CASSLWGGTEAFF
clone size: -; V gene: TRBV3-1/TRBV3-2; D gene: -; J gene: TRBJ1-2; CDR3 DNA: TGTGCCAGCAGCCAGGGCAGGTTCAACTATGGCTACACCTTC; CDR3 protein: CASSQGRFNYGYTF
clone size: -; V gene: TRBV7-9; D gene: -; J gene: TRBJ2-1; CDR3 DNA: TGTGCCAGCAGCTTAGCTCCGAGGCCAGAGCAGTTCTTC; CDR3 protein: CASSLAPRPEQFF
clone size: many; V gene: TRBV4-1; D gene: -; J gene: TRBJ1-6; CDR3 DNA: TGCGCCAGCAGCCAAGAAGCCACGGGGGATTCACCCCTCCACTTT; CDR3 protein: CASSQEATGDSPLHF
clone size: -; V gene: TRBV27; D gene: -; J gene: TRBJ1-1; CDR3 DNA: TGTGCCAGCAGTTTATCCGGTGACACTGAAGCTTTCTTT; CDR3 protein: CASSLSGDTEAFF
clone size: -; V gene: TRBV5-8; D gene: -; J gene: TRBJ2-3; CDR3 DNA: TGTGCCAGCAGCTCGTCCCCCACAGATACGCAGTATTTT; CDR3 protein: CASSSSPTDTQYF
clone size: -; V gene: TRBV3-1/TRBV3-2; D gene: TRBD1; J gene: TRBJ1-2; CDR3 DNA: TGTGCCAGCAGCGATCCCGGGACAGGGAACTATGGCTACACCTTC; CDR3 protein: CASSDPGTGNYGYTF
clone size: -; V gene: TRBV5-4; D gene: TRBD1; J gene: TRBJ1-1; CDR3 DNA: TGTGCCAGCAGCTCATACAGGGGGCTAGAGGGTGAAGCTTTCTTT; CDR3 protein: CASSSYRGLEGEAFF
clone size: -; V gene: TRBV12-5; D gene: -; J gene: TRBJ1-1; CDR3 DNA: TGTGCTAGTGGTTTGGTACTGGCAGGGAACACTGAAGCTTTCTTT; CDR3 protein: CASGLVLAGNTEAFF
clone size: -; V gene: TRBV11-2; D gene: -; J gene: TRBJ1-5; CDR3 DNA: TGTGCCAGCGCGGCGGGGCTTGGGGACCAGCCCCAGCATTTT; CDR3 protein: CASAAGLGDQPQHF
clone size: -; V gene: TRBV6-4; D gene: -; J gene: TRBJ2-1; CDR3 DNA: TGTGCCAGCAGTAAACAGGGCTACAATGAGCAGTTCTTC; CDR3 protein: CASSKQGYNEQFF
clone size: -; V gene: TRBV9; D gene: -; J gene: TRBJ2-6; CDR3 DNA: TGTGCCAGCAGCGTAGACGGTGGGGCCAACGTCCTGACTTTC; CDR3 protein: CASSVDGGANVLTF
clone size: few; V gene: TRBV7-9; D gene: -; J gene: TRBJ2-7; CDR3 DNA: TGTGCCAGCAGACCCGGAGCGCTCGCCTACGAGCAGTACTTC; CDR3 protein: CASRPGALAYEQYF
clone size: -; V gene: TRBV15; D gene: TRBD1; J gene: TRBJ1-1; CDR3 DNA: TGTGCCACCGACCGGGACAGGGAATTGGACACTGAAGCTTTCTTT; CDR3 protein: CATDRDRELDTEAFF
clone size: -; V gene: TRBV10-3; D gene: -; J gene: TRBJ2-2; CDR3 DNA: TGTGCCATCAGTGAGGCGGGGTCCACCGGGGAGCTGTTTTTT; CDR3 protein: CAISEAGSTGELFF
clone size: few; V gene: TRBV5-1; D gene: -; J gene: TRBJ1-1; CDR3 DNA: TGCGCCAGCAGCTTGGTAGCGAACACTGAAGCTTTCTTT; CDR3 protein: CASSLVANTEAFF
clone size: -; V gene: TRBV10-2; D gene: -; J gene: TRBJ1-2; CDR3 DNA: TGCGCCAGCAGTGGGTATGGTTATGCGCCTGGCTACACCTTC; CDR3 protein: CASSGYGYAPGYTF